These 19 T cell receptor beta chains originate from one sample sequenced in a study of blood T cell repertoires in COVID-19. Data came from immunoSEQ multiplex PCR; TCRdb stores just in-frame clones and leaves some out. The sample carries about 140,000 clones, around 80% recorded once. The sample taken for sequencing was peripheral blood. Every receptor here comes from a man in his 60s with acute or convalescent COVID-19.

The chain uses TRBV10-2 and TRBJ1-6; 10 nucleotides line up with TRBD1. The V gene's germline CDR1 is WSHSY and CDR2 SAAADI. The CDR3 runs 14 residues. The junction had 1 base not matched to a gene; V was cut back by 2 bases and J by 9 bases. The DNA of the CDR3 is TGCGCCAGCAGTGAGGGGACAGGGGTTTCACCCCTCCACTTT. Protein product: CASSEGTGVSPLHF.

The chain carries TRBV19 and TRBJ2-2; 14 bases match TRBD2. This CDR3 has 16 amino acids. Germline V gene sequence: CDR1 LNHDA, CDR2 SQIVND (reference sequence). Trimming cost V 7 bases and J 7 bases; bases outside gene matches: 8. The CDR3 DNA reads TGTGCCAGTACCCCCGGGACTAGCGGGGGCCTCGGGGAGCTGTTTTTT. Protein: CASTPGTSGGLGELFF.

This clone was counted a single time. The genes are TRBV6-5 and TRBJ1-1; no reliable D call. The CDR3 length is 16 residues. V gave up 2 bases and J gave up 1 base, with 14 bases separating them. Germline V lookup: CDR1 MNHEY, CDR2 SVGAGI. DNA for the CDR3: TGTGCCAGCAGTTACAAGTCGGGTGCGGCGAACACTGAAGCTTTCTTT. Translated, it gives CASSYKSGAANTEAFF.

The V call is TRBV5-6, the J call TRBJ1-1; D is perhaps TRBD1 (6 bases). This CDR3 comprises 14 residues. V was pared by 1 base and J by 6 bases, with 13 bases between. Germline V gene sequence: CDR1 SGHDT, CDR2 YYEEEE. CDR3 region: CASSLISTGSEAFF. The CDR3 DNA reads TGTGCCAGCAGCTTGATTAGCACAGGGTCTGAAGCTTTCTTT.

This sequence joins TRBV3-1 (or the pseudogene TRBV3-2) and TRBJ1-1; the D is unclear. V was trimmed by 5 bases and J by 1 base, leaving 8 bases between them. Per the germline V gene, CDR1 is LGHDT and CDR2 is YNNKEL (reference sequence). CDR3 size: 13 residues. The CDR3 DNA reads TGTGCCAGCAGCTCCAGGCGGAACACTGAAGCTTTCTTT. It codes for CASSSRRNTEAFF.

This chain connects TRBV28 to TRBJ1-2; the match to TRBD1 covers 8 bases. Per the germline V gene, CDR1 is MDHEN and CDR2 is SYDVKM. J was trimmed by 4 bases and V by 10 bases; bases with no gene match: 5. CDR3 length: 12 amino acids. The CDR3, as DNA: TGTGCCACCCACAGGGGGATCTATGGCTACACCTTC. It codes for CATHRGIYGYTF.

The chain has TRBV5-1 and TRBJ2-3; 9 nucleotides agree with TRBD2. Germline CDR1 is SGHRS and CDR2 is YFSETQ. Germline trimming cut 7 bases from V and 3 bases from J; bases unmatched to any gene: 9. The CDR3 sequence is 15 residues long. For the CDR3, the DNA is TGCGCCAGCGTAATCGGACTAGCGACTACAGATACGCAGTATTTT. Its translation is CASVIGLATTDTQYF.

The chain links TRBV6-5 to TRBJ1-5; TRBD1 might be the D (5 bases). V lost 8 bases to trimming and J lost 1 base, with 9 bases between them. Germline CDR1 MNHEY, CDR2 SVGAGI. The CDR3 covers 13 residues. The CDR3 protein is CASQRGSNQPQHF. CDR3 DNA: TGTGCCAGCCAACGGGGGAGCAATCAGCCCCAGCATTTT.

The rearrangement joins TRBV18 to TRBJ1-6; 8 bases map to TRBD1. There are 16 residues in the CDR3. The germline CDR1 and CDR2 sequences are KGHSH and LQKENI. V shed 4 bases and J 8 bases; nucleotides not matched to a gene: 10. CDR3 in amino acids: CASSLLGQGLDSPLHF. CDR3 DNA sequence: TGTGCCAGCTCACTCCTTGGACAGGGCCTGGATTCACCCCTCCACTTT.

The CDR3 here is CASSSLRGAKNIQYF. The DNA for the CDR3 is TGTGCCAGCAGCTCACTCAGGGGGGCCAAAAACATTCAGTACTTC. This chain joins TRBV2 and TRBJ2-4; 7 bases map to TRBD1. There are 15 residues in the CDR3. V lost 6 bases, J lost 1 base, and 6 bases stayed unmatched. Per germline, CDR1 SNHLY and CDR2 FYNNEI.

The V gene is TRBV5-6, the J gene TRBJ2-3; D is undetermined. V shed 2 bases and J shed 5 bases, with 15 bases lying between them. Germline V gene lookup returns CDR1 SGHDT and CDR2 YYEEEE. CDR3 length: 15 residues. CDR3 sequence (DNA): TGTGCCAGCAGCTTCCCGATGGCCGAACAAGATACGCAGTATTTT. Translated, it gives CASSFPMAEQDTQYF.

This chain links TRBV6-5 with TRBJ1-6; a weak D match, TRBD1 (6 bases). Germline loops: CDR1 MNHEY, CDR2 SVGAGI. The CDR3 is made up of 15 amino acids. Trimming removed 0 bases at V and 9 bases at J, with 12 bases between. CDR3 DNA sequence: TGTGCCAGCAGTTACTCGAGGGACACTAGTTCACCCCTCCACTTT. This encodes CASSYSRDTSSPLHF.

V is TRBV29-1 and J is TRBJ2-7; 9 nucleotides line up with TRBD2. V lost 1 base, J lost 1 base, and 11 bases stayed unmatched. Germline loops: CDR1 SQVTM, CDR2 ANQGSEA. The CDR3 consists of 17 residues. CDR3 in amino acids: CSVEGGRAALGSYEQYF. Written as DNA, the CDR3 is TGCAGCGTTGAAGGCGGGAGGGCGGCGCTCGGGTCCTACGAGCAGTACTTC.

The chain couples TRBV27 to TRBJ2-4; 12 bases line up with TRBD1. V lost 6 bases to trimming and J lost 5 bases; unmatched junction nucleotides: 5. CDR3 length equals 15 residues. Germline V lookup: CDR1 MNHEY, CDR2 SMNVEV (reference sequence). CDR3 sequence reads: CASRTGTGGENIQYF. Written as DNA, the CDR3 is TGTGCCAGCAGGACCGGGACAGGGGGCGAAAACATTCAGTACTTC.

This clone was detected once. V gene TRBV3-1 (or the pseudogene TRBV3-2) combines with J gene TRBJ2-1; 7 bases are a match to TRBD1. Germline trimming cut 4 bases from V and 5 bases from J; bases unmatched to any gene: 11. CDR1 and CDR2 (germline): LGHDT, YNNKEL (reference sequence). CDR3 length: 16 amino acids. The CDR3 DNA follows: TGTGCCAGCAGCCCCAGTCCCGCCCAGGGGGACAATGAGCAGTTCTTC. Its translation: CASSPSPAQGDNEQFF.

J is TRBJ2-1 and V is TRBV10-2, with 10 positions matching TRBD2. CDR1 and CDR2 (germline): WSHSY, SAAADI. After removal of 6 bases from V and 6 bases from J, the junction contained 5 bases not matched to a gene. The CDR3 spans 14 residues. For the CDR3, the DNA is TGCGCCAGCAGGAGTAGCGGGAGGACCAATGAGCAGTTCTTC. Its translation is CASRSSGRTNEQFF.

The CDR3 DNA reads TGTGCCAGCAGTGACCGGGACAGAGTTAACTATGGCTACACCTTC. It codes for CASSDRDRVNYGYTF. The V gene is TRBV6-1, the J gene TRBJ1-2, with 7 positions matching TRBD1. Trimming removed 3 bases from V and 1 base from J; junction bases left unmatched: 5. The germline V gene encodes CDR1 MNHNS and CDR2 SASEGT. The CDR3 has 15 amino acids.

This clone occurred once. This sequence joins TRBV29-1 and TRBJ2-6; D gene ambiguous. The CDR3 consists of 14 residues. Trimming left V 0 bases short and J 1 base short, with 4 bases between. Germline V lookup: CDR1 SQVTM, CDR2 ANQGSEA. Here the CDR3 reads CSVEDLSGANVLTF. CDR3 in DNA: TGCAGCGTTGAAGATCTTTCTGGGGCCAACGTCCTGACTTTC.

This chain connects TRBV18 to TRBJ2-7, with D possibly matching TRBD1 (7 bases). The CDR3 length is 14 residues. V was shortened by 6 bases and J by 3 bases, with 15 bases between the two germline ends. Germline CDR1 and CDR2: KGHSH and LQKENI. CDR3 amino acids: CASSRDRTSYEQYF. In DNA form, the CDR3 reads TGTGCCAGCTCGCGGGACAGAACAAGCTACGAGCAGTACTTC.